What follows describes a single TCR beta chain. Amplification used 60 Vbeta primers and 13 Jbeta primers. Assay used: immunoSEQ multiplex PCR; TCRdb lists only in-frame clones, some missing. This repertoire shows 100,000 to 150,000 clones, around 80% found once; its top ten account for approximately 1.7%. The record originates from a study of cytomegalovirus exposure and HLA in healthy donors. Per germline, CDR1 SNHLY and CDR2 FYNNEI. V was clipped by 6 bases and J by 9 bases, with 9 bases between them. This CDR3 has 11 residues. Sequenced sample: PBMCs. The V call is TRBV2, the J call TRBJ2-1; weak D call: TRBD2 (6 bases). This sequence was found in a woman between 35 and 50 years old in good health and CMV-seronegative. Written as DNA, the CDR3 is TGTGCCAGCAGGAGGGAGGTTGAGCAGTTCTTC. Residues: CASRREVEQFF.